The 4 T cell receptor beta chains below come from one sample, sequenced in a study of blood T cell repertoires in COVID-19. Assay: immunoSEQ multiplex PCR; the TCRdb copy retains only in-frame clones and omits some. The sample includes roughly 230,000 clones, about nine tenths of them seen just once. The sequencing sample was made of PBMCs or T cells enriched from blood (not recorded which). These TCRs come from a man aged 30 to 39 in a cohort exposed to, infected with or recovered from COVID-19 (not recorded which).

J is TRBJ2-5 and V is TRBV7-9; 13 bases match TRBD2. This CDR3 contains 16 residues. Looked up from germline, CDR1 is SEHNR and CDR2 is FQNEAQ (reference sequence). The junction had 10 bases not matched to a gene; V was cut back by 5 bases and J by 7 bases. The DNA for the CDR3 is TGTGCCAGCAGCGCCGGGACTAGCGGGAAAGGGGGGACCCAGTACTTC. Protein sequence: CASSAGTSGKGGTQYF.

This rearrangement joins TRBV5-1 to TRBJ1-2; D uncertain. The CDR3 is 13 amino acids. V was pared by 1 base and J by 1 base, with 5 bases between. CDR1 and CDR2 from the germline V gene are SGHRS and YFSETQ. CDR3 nucleotide sequence: TGCGCCAGCAGCTTGCTAGATAACTATGGCTACACCTTC. Its protein is CASSLLDNYGYTF.

The rearrangement joins TRBV7-6 to TRBJ1-3; possible D gene TRBD1, 6 bases. Germline assignment: CDR1 SGHVS and CDR2 FNYEAQ. V shed 5 bases and J shed 0 bases, with 11 bases lying between them. This CDR3 contains 15 residues. In DNA, the CDR3 is TGTGCCAGCAGCATTAAGGGGGTCTCTGGAAACACCATATATTTT. It translates to CASSIKGVSGNTIYF.

CDR3 protein: CASSLSGQDTEAFF. The DNA of the CDR3 is TGTGCCAGCAGCTTAAGCGGACAGGACACTGAAGCTTTCTTT. The chain carries TRBV7-3 and TRBJ1-1; 7 bases are shared with TRBD1. Germline loops: CDR1 SGHTA, CDR2 FQGTGA. CDR3 length: 14 residues. J was trimmed by 3 bases and V by 1 base; bases with no gene match: 2.